The 14 T cell receptor beta chains below all came from one sample that was sequenced in a study of technical replicates of blood from a few donors. Clones were read by immunoSEQ multiplex PCR, and TCRdb kept only the in-frame ones, dropping some. This sample has 95,000 to 100,000 clones, with approximately 94% found just once. Sequencing was done on a sample of T cells isolated from PBMCs. The origin of the receptors is a human donor in good health.

The chain employs TRBV27 and TRBJ2-2, with a possible D match to TRBD2 (6 bases). The V gene lost 2 bases and the J gene lost 5 bases, with 12 bases spanning the gap. The germline V gene has CDR1 MNHEY and CDR2 SMNVEV (reference sequence). CDR3 size: 15 residues. The CDR3 sequence: CASSLTSSGTGELFF. The CDR3 bases are TGTGCCAGCAGTTTAACTAGCTCGGGGACCGGGGAGCTGTTTTTT.

This rearrangement joins TRBV11-3 to TRBJ1-1; TRBD1 might be the D (5 bases). Trimming removed 5 bases at V and 1 base at J, with 5 bases between. The CDR3 is made up of 12 amino acids. Germline assignment: CDR1 SGHNT and CDR2 YENEEA. Here the CDR3 DNA reads TGTGCCAGCAGCAGGGGGAACACTGAAGCTTTCTTT. The encoded protein is CASSRGNTEAFF.

The chain links TRBV14 to TRBJ1-3; weak D call: TRBD1 (5 bases). CDR3 size: 19 residues. Germline CDR1 reads SGHDN; CDR2 reads FVKESK. Trimming stripped 0 bases from V and 2 bases from J, with 20 bases between. CDR3 residues: CASSQEVYLGDSPGNTIYF. CDR3 nucleotide sequence: TGTGCCAGCAGCCAAGAAGTGTATCTCGGGGACTCGCCTGGAAACACCATATATTTT.

The genes are TRBV18 and TRBJ2-1; 11 bases are a match to TRBD2. With V trimmed by 5 bases and J by 4 bases, 16 bases remained unmatched. The CDR3 length is 19 residues. The germline V gene encodes CDR1 KGHSH and CDR2 LQKENI. CDR3 coding DNA: TGTGCCAGCTCATCCTATAGCGGGAGGGCCCCTAAAGCATACAATGAGCAGTTCTTC. This codes for CASSSYSGRAPKAYNEQFF.

The chain recombines TRBV6-5 with TRBJ2-7; 8 bases align to TRBD2. Germline values: CDR1 MNHEY, CDR2 SVGAGI. Unmatched junction bases numbered 3, after V lost 7 bases and J lost 1 base. The CDR3 has 13 residues. The CDR3 sequence: CASIGGGSYEQYF. The CDR3 DNA follows: TGTGCCAGCATCGGGGGGGGATCCTACGAGCAGTACTTC.

The V and J genes are TRBV13 and TRBJ1-1; no definite D call. CDR1 and CDR2 (germline): PRHDT, FYEKMQ (reference sequence). The CDR3 runs 14 residues. V was trimmed by 5 bases and J by 2 bases, leaving 12 bases between them. Written as DNA, the CDR3 is TGTGCCAGCAGCCCGAGGGCGGGTAACACTGAAGCTTTCTTT. This gives the protein CASSPRAGNTEAFF.

This clone was detected once. The rearrangement links TRBV30 to TRBJ2-7, with D possibly TRBD2 on 6 matching bases. The CDR3 sequence is 16 residues long. Trimming took 3 bases from V and 3 from J, leaving 21 bases between them. Germline CDR1 is GTSNPN and CDR2 is SVGIG (reference sequence). The CDR3 bases are TGTGCCTGGAGGCAAACCCCATTAGGAGGGCGCTACGAGCAGTACTTC. It encodes CAWRQTPLGGRYEQYF.

The chain uses TRBV18 and TRBJ2-7; D gene uncertain. The CDR3 contains 17 residues. The germline V gene has CDR1 KGHSH and CDR2 LQKENI. The V end was cut by 3 bases, the J end by 0 bases, with 18 bases between. The CDR3 nucleotides read TGTGCCAGCTCACCCAACGACGAGGATACAATCTCCTACGAGCAGTACTTC. Its protein product is CASSPNDEDTISYEQYF.

This chain links TRBV15 with TRBJ1-1, with 10 bases that match TRBD1. The V gene's germline CDR1 is LNHNV and CDR2 YYDKDF (reference sequence). With 2 bases clipped from V and 5 bases from J, the junction kept 11 bases outside the gene matches. The CDR3 consists of 17 residues. The CDR3 protein is CATSRPWMGQGKTEAFF. DNA of the CDR3: TGTGCCACCAGCAGACCATGGATGGGACAGGGGAAAACTGAAGCTTTCTTT.

This clone was recorded once. In DNA form, the CDR3 reads TGTGCTAGTGGTTTGGACGGACTAGCGGGAGAGACCCAGTACTTC. Protein sequence: CASGLDGLAGETQYF. The rearrangement links TRBV12-5 to TRBJ2-5; the match to TRBD2 covers 11 bases. With V trimmed by 1 base and J by 4 bases, 2 bases remained unmatched. The CDR3 is 15 amino acids. Germline V lookup: CDR1 LGHNT, CDR2 FRNRAP.

The chain uses TRBV4-2 and TRBJ2-7; no firm D call. The CDR3 is made up of 14 amino acids. V was shortened by 3 bases and J by 3 bases, with 12 bases between the two germline ends. Germline V gene data show CDR1 as LGHNA and CDR2 as YNFKEQ. The CDR3 nucleotides read TGTGCCAGCAGCCATGGAGCCTCCTACTACGAGCAGTACTTC. Protein sequence: CASSHGASYYEQYF.

The genes are TRBV7-6 and TRBJ1-1, with a weak D call TRBD1 (6 bases). The germline V gene has CDR1 SGHVS and CDR2 FNYEAQ. V lost 2 bases and J 4 bases, leaving 8 bases between the germline ends. There are 13 residues in the CDR3. DNA for the CDR3: TGTGCCAGCAGCTTAACAGGGTCCACTGAAGCTTTCTTT. This codes for CASSLTGSTEAFF.

The J gene is TRBJ2-7, the V gene TRBV28, with D possibly TRBD1 on 6 matching bases. There are 13 residues in the CDR3. The V end lost 6 bases, the J end lost 1 base, and 10 bases lay between the germline ends. The germline V gene encodes CDR1 MDHEN and CDR2 SYDVKM. The CDR3 reads CASSLTGSYEQYF. The CDR3 DNA sequence: TGTGCCAGCAGCCTAACAGGGTCCTACGAGCAGTACTTC.

The chain carries TRBV19 and TRBJ2-7; 7 bases fit TRBD1. V lost 3 bases, J lost 2 bases, and 7 bases stayed unmatched. The CDR3 contains 15 residues. Germline CDR1 is LNHDA and CDR2 is SQIVND (reference sequence). The CDR3 bases are TGTGCCAGTAGTATCTCGGGACAGCCAGCCTACGAGCAGTACTTC. It translates to CASSISGQPAYEQYF.